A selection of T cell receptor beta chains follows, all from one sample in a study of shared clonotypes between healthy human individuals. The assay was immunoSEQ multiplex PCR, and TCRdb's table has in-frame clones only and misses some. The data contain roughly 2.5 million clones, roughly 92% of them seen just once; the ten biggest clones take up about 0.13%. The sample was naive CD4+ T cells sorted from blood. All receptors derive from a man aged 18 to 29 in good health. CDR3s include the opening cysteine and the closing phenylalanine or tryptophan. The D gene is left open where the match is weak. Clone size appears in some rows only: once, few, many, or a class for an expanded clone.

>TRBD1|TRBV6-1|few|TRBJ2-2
TGTGCCAGCAGTACAGGGGTAAAGACCGGGGAGCTGTTTTTT
CASSTGVKTGELFF
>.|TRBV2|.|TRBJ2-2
TGTGCCAGCAGTGCCAATAGACCGAACACCGGGGAGCTGTTTTTT
CASSANRPNTGELFF
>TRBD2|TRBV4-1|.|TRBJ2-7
TGCGCCAGCAGCCCTGCCGGCCGCGGGAGGACCTCCTACGAGCAGTACTTC
CASSPAGRGRTSYEQYF
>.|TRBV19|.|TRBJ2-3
TGTGCCAGTAGTGCCGGACTGATCTCCACAGATACGCAGTATTTT
CASSAGLISTDTQYF
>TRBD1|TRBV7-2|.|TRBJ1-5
TGTGCCAGCAGCCAAGGGACAGGGAGTCGCAATCAGCCCCAGCATTTT
CASSQGTGSRNQPQHF
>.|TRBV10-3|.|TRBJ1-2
TGTGCCATCAGTGAACCGATTACTAACTATGGCTACACCTTC
CAISEPITNYGYTF
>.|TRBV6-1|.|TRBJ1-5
TGTGCCAGCAGTGAGCCTCCGGGGGGGGGCTCTAGGCAGCCCCAGCATTTT
CASSEPPGGGSRQPQHF
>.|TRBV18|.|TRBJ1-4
TGTGCCAGCTCACCAAAAACAGGGACAACTAATGAAAAACTGTTTTTT
CASSPKTGTTNEKLFF
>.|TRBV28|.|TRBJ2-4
TGTGCCAGCAGCCCCCCGCTCCGGACCCAAAACATTCAGTACTTC
CASSPPLRTQNIQYF
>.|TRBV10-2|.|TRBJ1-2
TGCGCCAGCAGTGAACAACGGGGCGATGGCTACACCTTC
CASSEQRGDGYTF
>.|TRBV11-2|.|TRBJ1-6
TGTGCCAGCAGCTTAAGAGCCAGGGGCGAGAATTCACCCCTCCACTTT
CASSLRARGENSPLHF
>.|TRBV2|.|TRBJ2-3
TGTGCCAGCAAGGCTAGCTCAGATACGCAGTATTTT
CASKASSDTQYF
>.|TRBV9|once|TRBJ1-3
TGTGCCAGCAGCCCCGCGAGATCCTCTGGAGGCACCATATATTTT
CASSPARSSGGTIYF
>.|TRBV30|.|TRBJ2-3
TGTGCCTGGAGTGTTGGGGCAGATACGCAGTATTTT
CAWSVGADTQYF
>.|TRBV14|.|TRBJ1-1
TGTGCCAGCAGCCAGGGGGGAACTGAAGCTTTCTTT
CASSQGGTEAFF
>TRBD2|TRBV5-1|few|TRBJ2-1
TGCGCCAGCAGCACCGGACTAGCGGTCCCCAATGAGCAGTTCTTC
CASSTGLAVPNEQFF
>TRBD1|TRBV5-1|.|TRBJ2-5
TGCGCCAGCAGCTTGGGTCCCGGGACAGGGGGTGAGACCCAGTACTTC
CASSLGPGTGGETQYF
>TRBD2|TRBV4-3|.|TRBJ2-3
TGCGCCAGCAGCCAAACGACTAGCCCACTGGATACGCAGTATTTT
CASSQTTSPLDTQYF
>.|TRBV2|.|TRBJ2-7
TGTGCCAGCAGTGAGGGACTGGCGAAAGGGCAGTACTTC
CASSEGLAKGQYF
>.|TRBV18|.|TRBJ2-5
TGTGCCAGCTCGCAACGAACAGGGTCAGAGACCCAGTACTTC
CASSQRTGSETQYF
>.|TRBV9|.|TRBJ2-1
TGTGCCAGCAGCCCCCGGAAGAAGGTATCCTACAATGAGCAGTTCTTC
CASSPRKKVSYNEQFF
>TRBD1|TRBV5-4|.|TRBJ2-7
TGTGCCAGCAGCTTGGAGACAGGGCTGGCTTCCGAGCAGTACTTC
CASSLETGLASEQYF
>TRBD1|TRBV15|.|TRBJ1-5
TGTGCCACCAGCAGAGTGGACAGGGGCCTTAGGCAGCCCCAGCATTTT
CATSRVDRGLRQPQHF
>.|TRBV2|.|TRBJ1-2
TGTGCCAGCGGAACCTCATCCAACTATGGCTACACCTTC
CASGTSSNYGYTF
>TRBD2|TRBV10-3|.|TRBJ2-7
TGTGCCATCAGTGAGGGGACTAGCGGGAGTTGGAAGTACTTC
CAISEGTSGSWKYF
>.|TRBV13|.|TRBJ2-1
TGTGCCAGCAGCCCCGACGGGGCGAGGGGGAATGAGCAGTTCTTC
CASSPDGARGNEQFF
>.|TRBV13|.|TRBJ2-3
TGTGCCAGCAGCTTAAAAGGGGGGAGCACAGATACGCAGTATTTT
CASSLKGGSTDTQYF
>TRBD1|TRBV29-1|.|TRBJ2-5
TGCAGCTCCGGACAGGGGGAGACCCAGTACTTC
CSSGQGETQYF
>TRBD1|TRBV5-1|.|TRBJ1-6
TGCGCCAGCAGCAGAACCGGGACAGGGGATTCACCCCTCCACTTT
CASSRTGTGDSPLHF